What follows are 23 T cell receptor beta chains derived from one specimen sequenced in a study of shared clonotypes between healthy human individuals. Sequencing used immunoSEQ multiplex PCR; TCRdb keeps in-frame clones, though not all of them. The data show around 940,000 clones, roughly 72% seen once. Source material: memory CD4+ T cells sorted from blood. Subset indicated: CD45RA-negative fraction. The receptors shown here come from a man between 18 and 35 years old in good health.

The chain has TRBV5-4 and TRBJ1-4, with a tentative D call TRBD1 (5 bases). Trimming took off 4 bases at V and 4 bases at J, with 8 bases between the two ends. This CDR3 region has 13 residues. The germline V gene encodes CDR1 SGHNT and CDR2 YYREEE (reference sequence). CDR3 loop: CASSRQNNEKLFF. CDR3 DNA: TGTGCCAGCAGCCGACAGAATAATGAAAAACTGTTTTTT.

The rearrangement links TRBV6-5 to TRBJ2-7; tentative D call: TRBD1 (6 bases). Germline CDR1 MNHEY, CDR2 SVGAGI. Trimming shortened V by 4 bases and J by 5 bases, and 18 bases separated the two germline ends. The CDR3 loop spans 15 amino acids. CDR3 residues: CASSLRGLDSHEQYF. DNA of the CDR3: TGTGCCAGCAGTTTGAGGGGGTTGGATTCCCACGAGCAGTACTTC.

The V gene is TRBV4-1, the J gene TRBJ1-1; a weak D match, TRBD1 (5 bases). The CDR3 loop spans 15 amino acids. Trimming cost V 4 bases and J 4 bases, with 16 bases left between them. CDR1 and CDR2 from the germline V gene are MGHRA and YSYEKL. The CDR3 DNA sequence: TGCGCCAGCAGCCTACTCGGTTTGGGGGGCACTGAAGCTTTCTTT. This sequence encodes CASSLLGLGGTEAFF.

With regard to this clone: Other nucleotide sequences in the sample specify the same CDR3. The CDR3 coding sequence is TGTGCCTGGAGTCGGGGGTCTGGGGCCAACGTCCTGACTTTC. Its protein is CAWSRGSGANVLTF. The chain joins TRBV30 to TRBJ2-6, with a weak D call TRBD2 (6 bases). With 2 bases removed from V and 1 base from J, the gap between germline ends came to 6 bases. The CDR3 runs to 14 residues. The V gene's germline CDR1 is GTSNPN and CDR2 SVGIG (reference sequence).

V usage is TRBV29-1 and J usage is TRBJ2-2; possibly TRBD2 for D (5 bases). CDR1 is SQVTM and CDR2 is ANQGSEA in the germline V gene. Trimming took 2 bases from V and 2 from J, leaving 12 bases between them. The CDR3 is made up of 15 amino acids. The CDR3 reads CSVELGLRNTGELFF. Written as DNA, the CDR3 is TGCAGCGTTGAACTTGGACTGCGAAACACCGGGGAGCTGTTTTTT.

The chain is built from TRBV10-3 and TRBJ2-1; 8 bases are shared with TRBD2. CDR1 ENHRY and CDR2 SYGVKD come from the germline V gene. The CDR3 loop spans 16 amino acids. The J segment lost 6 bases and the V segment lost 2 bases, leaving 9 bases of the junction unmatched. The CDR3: CAISEKPGGRSNEQFF. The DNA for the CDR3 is TGTGCCATCAGTGAGAAACCGGGGGGGCGCAGCAATGAGCAGTTCTTC.

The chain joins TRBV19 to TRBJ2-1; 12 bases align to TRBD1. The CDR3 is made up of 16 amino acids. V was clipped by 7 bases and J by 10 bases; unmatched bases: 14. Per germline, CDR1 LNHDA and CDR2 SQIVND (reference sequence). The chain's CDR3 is CASIRKGQGAAGEQFF. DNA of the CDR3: TGTGCCAGTATTAGAAAGGGACAGGGGGCGGCCGGAGAGCAGTTCTTC.

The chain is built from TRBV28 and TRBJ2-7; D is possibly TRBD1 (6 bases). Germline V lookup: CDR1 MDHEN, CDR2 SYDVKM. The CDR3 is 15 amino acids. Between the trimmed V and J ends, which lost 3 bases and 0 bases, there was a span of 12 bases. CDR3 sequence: CASSFRDNLSYEQYF. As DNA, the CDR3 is TGTGCCAGCAGTTTCCGGGACAACCTCTCCTACGAGCAGTACTTC. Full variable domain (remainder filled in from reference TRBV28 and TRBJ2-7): DVKVTQSSRYLVKRTGEKVFLECVQDMDHENMFWYRQDPGLGLRLIYFSYDVKMKEKGDIPEGYSVSREKKERFSLILESASTNQTSMYLCASSFRDNLSYEQYFGPGTRLTVT.

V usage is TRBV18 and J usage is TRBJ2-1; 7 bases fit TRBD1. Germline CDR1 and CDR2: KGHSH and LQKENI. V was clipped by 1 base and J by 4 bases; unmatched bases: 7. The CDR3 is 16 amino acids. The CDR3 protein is CASSPLAGGRYNEQFF. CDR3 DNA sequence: TGTGCCAGCTCACCACTCGCAGGGGGACGATACAATGAGCAGTTCTTC.

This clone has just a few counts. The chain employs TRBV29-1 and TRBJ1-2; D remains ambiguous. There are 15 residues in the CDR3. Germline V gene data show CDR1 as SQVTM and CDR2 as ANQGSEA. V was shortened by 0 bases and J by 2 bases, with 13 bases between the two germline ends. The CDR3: CSVEEPPPNNYGYTF. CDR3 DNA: TGCAGCGTTGAAGAACCACCCCCGAACAACTATGGCTACACCTTC.

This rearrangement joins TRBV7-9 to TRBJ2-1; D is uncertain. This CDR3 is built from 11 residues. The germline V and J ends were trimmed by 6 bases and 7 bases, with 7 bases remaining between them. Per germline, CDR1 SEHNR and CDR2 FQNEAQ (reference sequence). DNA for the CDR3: TGTGCCAGCAGATTTGGAAATGAGCAGTTCTTC. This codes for CASRFGNEQFF.

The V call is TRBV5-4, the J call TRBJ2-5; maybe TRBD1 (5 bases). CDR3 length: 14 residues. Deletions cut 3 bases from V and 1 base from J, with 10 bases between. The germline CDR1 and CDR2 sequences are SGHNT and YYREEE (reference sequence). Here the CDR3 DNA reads TGTGCCAGCAGCTGGGGCGTGGGCCAAGAGACCCAGTACTTC. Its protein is CASSWGVGQETQYF.

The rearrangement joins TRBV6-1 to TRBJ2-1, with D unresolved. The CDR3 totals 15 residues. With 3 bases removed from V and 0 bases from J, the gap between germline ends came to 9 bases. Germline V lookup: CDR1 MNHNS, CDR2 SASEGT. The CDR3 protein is CASSETLSSYNEQFF. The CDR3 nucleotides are TGTGCCAGCAGTGAGACTTTGAGCTCCTACAATGAGCAGTTCTTC.

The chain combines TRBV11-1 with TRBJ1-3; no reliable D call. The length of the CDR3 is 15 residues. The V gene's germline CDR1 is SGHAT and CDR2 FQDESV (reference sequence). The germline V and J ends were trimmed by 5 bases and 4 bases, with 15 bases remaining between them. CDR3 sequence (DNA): TGTGCCAGCAGCCCGAGTCAAGGAACAGGAAACACCATATATTTT. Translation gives CASSPSQGTGNTIYF.

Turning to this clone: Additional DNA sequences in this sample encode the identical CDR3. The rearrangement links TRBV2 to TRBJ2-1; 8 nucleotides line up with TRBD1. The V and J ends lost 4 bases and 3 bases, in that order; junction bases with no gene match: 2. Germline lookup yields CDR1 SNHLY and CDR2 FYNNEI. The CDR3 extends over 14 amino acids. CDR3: CASSGDRGYNEQFF. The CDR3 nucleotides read TGTGCCAGCAGTGGCGACAGGGGCTACAATGAGCAGTTCTTC.

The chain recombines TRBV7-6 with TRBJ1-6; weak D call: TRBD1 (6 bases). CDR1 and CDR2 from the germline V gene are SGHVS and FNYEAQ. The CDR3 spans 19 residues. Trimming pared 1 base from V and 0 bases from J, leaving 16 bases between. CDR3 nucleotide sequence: TGTGCCAGCAGCTTAGTAGCTGGCGGACAGAGCTCCTATAATTCACCCCTCCACTTT. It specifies CASSLVAGGQSSYNSPLHF.

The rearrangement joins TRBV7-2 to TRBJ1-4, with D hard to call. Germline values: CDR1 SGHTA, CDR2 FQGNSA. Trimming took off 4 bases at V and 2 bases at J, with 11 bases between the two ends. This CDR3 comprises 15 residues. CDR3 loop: CASSSRVGTNEKLFF. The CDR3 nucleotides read TGTGCCAGCAGCTCTCGGGTAGGGACTAATGAAAAACTGTTTTTT.

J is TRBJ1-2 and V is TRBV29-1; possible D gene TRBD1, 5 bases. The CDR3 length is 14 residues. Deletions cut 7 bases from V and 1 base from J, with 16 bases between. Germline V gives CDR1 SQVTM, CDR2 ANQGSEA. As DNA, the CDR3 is TGCAGCGCTACCTCCGGGGCCTTTAACTATGGCTACACCTTC. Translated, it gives CSATSGAFNYGYTF.

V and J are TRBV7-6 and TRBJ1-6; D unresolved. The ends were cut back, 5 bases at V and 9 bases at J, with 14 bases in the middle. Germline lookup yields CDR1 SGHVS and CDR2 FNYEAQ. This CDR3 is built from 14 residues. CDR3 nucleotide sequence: TGTGCCAGCAGCATAACCCAAGAGAGTTCACCCCTCCACTTT. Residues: CASSITQESSPLHF.

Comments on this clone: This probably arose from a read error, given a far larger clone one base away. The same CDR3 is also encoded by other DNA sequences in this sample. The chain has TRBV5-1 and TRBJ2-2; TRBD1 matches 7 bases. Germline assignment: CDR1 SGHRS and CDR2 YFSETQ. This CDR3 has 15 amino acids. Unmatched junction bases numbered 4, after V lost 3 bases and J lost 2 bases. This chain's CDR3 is CASSSGTANTGELFF. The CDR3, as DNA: TGCGCCAGCAGCTCCGGGACAGCCAACACCGGGGAGCTGTTTTTT.

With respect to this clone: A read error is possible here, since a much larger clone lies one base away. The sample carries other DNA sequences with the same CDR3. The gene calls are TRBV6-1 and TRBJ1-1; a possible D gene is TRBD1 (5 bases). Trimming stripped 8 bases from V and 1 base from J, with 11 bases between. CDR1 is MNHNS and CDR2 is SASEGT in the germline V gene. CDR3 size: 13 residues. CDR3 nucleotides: TGTGCCAGCTCGGCAGGGCGGAACACTGAAGCTTTCTTT. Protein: CASSAGRNTEAFF.

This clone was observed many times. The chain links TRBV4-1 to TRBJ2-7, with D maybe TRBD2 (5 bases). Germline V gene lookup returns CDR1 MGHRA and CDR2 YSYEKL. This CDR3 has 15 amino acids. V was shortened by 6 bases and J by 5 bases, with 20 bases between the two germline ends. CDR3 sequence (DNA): TGCGCCAGCAGACCCGGGATGGGCCCCACGGACGAGCAGTACTTC. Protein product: CASRPGMGPTDEQYF.

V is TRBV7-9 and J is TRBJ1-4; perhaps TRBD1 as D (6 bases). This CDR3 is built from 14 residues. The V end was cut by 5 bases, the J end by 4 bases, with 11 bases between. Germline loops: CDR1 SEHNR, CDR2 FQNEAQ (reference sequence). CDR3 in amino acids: CASSPGGGNEKLFF. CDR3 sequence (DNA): TGTGCCAGCAGCCCAGGAGGGGGTAATGAAAAACTGTTTTTT.